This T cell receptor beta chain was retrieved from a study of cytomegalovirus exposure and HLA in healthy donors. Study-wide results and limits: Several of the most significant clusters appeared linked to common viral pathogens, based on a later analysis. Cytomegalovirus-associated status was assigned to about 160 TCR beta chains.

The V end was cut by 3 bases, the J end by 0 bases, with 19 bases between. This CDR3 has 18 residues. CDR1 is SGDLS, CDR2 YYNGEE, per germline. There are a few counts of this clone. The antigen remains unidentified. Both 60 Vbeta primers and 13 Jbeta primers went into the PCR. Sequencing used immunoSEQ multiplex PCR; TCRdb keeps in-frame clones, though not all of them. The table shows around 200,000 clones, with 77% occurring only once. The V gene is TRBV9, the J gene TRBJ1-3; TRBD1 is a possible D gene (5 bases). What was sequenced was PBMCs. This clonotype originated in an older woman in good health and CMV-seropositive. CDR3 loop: CASSASPHGGSSGNTIYF. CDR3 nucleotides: TGTGCCAGCAGCGCCTCTCCCCACGGGGGGAGCTCTGGAAACACCATATATTTT.